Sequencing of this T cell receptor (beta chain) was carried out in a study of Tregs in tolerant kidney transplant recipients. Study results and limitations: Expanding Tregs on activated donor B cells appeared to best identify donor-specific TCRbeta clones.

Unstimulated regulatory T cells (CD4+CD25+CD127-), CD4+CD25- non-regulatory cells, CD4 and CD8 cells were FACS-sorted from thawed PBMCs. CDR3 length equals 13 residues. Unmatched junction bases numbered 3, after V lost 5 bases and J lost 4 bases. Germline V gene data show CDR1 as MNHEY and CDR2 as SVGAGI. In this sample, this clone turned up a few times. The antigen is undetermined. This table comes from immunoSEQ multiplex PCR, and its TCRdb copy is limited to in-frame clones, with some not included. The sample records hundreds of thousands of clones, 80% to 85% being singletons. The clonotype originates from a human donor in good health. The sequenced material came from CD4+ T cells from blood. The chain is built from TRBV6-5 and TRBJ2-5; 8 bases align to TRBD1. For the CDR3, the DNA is TGTGCCAGCAGTAGGACAGGGAGAGAGACCCAGTACTTC. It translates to CASSRTGRETQYF.